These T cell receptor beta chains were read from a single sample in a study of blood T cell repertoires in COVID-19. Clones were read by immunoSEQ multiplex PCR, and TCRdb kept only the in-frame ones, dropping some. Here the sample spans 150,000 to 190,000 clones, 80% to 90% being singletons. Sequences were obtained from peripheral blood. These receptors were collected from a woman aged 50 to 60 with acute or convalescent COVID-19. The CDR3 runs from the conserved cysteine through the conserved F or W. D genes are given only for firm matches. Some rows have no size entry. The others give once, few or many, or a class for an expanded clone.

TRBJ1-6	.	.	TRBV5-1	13	TGCGCCAGCAGCTTGGCAGGGCGGTCACCCCTCCACTTT	CASSLAGRSPLHF
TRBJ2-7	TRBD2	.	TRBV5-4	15	TGTGCCAGCAGCCCGACTAGCGGGAACACCTACGAGCAGTACTTC	CASSPTSGNTYEQYF
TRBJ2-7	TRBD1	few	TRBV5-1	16	TGCGCCAGCAGCCCCCGGGGGGGACAGGGGGGATACGAGCAGTACTTC	CASSPRGGQGGYEQYF
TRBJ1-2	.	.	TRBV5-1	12	TGCGCCAGCAGCTTCGGGGGAAGGGGCTACACCTTC	CASSFGGRGYTF
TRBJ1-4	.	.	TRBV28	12	TGTGCCTCCCGGGAGCTTAATGAAAAACTGTTTTTT	CASRELNEKLFF
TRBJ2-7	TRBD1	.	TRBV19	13	TGTGCCAGTAGTGCCACAGGGGGCGACGAGCAGTACTTC	CASSATGGDEQYF
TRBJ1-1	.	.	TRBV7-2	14	TGTGCCAGCAGCTTAGCCGGGGGAAACACTGAAGCTTTCTTT	CASSLAGGNTEAFF
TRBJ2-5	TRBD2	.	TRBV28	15	TGTGCCAGCGGAAAGAGGGGACTAGGCGAAGAGACCCAGTACTTC	CASGKRGLGEETQYF
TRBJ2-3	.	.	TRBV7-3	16	TGTGCCAGCAGCTCGCGTGCGGCCGGATCCACAGATACGCAGTATTTT	CASSSRAAGSTDTQYF
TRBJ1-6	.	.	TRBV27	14	TGTGCCAGCAGTTTAAAGCCGTATAATTCACCCCTCCACTTT	CASSLKPYNSPLHF
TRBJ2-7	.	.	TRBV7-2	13	TGTGCCAGCAGCTTTACAGGTACCTACGAGCAGTACTTC	CASSFTGTYEQYF
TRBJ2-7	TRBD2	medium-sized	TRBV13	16	TGTGCCAGCAGCTTAGACGCGCGGGGGGGCCAGGTTAAGCAGTACTTC	CASSLDARGGQVKQYF
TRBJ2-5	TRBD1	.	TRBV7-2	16	TGTGCCAGCAGCTTAGTCTATGGGACAGGGCTAGAGACCCAGTACTTC	CASSLVYGTGLETQYF
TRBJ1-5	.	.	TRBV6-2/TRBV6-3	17	TGTGCCAGCAGTTACTCGACCAGGGGCGTCGGCAATCAGCCCCAGCATTTT	CASSYSTRGVGNQPQHF
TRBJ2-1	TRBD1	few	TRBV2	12	TGTGCCAGCAGGGGGACAGGGAGCGAGCAGTTCTTC	CASRGTGSEQFF
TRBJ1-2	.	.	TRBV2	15	TGTGCCAGCAGTGAAATGGCCGGGGCTAACTATGGCTACACCTTC	CASSEMAGANYGYTF
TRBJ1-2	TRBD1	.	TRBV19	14	TGTGCCAGTAGTGCTTTGACAGGGGACTATGGCTACACCTTC	CASSALTGDYGYTF
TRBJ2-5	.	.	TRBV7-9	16	TGTGCCAGCAGCCCCCAGGGGGGAGGAGGGCAAGAGACCCAGTACTTC	CASSPQGGGGQETQYF
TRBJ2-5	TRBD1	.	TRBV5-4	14	TGTGCCAGCAGCTATGACAGGGGGCCAGAGACCCAGTACTTC	CASSYDRGPETQYF
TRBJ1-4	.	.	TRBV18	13	TGTGCCAGCTCGTTCGACAGGACCGAAAAACTGTTTTTT	CASSFDRTEKLFF
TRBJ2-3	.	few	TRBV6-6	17	TGTGCCAGCAGTCAGGAGACCCAACCCAGCTTCACAGATACGCAGTATTTT	CASSQETQPSFTDTQYF
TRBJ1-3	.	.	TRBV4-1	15	TGCGCCAGCAGCCGCGGGGTAATGGAGGGAAACACCATATATTTT	CASSRGVMEGNTIYF
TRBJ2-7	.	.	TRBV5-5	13	TGTGCCAGCAGCCGAATGATGAGTGGCGAGCAGTACTTC	CASSRMMSGEQYF
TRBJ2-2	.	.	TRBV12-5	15	TGTGCTAGTGGCCCCACACAGGGTGCGGCCGGGGAGCTGTTTTTT	CASGPTQGAAGELFF